The subject of this entry is one T cell receptor beta chain. Its antigen has not been determined. The input lacks base qualities; no much larger clone sits a single base away. This record comes from a study of shared clonotypes between healthy human individuals (dated by TCRdb to the early 2020s). Looking at the study overall: Two women and a few men aged 18 to 49 years were included in the cohort. To increase sequencing depth and limit assay-specific biases, different laboratories used diverse techniques to prepare libraries and sequence TCR repertoires. Between about 0.9 and 9 billion PBMCs per donor were obtained by leukapheresis. Blood TCR repertoires of about 5 healthy adults were deeply sequenced to estimate repertoire size and the extent of clonotype sharing between individuals. Per donor, three plates each were used for CD4 naive and CD4 memory, two for CD8 naive, and one for CD8 memory.

V is pared back by 5 bases and J by 7 bases, with 18 bases lying between the germline termini. The germline V gene sets CDR1 to MDHEN and CDR2 to SYDVKM. The cysteine opens and the phenylalanine closes a CDR3 of 15 amino acids. The kept DNA is CDR3 alone, 45 bases in frame from the first base. Study-wide conclusions, independent of this receptor: Compared with non-shared clonotypes, the clonotypes found in all four sorted-subset donors had higher generation probabilities. Approximately 4.8% of naive CD4, 3.5% of naive CD8, 2.3% of memory CD4, and less than 0.45% of memory CD8 clonotypes were shared across several donors. Larger estimated clonotype richness was generally found for naive subsets than for memory subsets. Pairwise subsampling indicated that sequencing depth was expected to affect the degree of clonotype sharing among donors. The genetic and exposure-history diversity represented was limited by the small number of donors. Incomplete sequencing was indicated by rarefaction of sorted-subset datasets, despite the large sequencing depth. Sampling was restricted to blood, and TCR repertoires in tissues likely differ from the TCR repertoires found in blood.

Donors were healthy HIV-negative adults with no recently reported acute infections or vaccinations. All donors were Caucasian adults living in Nashville, Tennessee, USA. CD4+ T cells were enriched through magnetic negative selection, after which naive cells were positively selected on CD45RA and the remaining negative fraction served as the memory subset. Blood was collected by leukapheresis, and PBMCs were isolated by Ficoll-Histopaque density gradient centrifugation and then cryopreserved in liquid nitrogen vapor phase. Analytical flow cytometry was used to check the purity and quantity of each magnetically sorted T cell population. Genomic DNA was isolated from each sorted fraction and quantified by UV absorbance on a Nanodrop 2000c. Using the deep immunoSEQ assay, multiplex PCR amplified TCR CDR3 regions from genomic DNA. Extracted genomic DNA from each cell subset was distributed evenly across all wells of several immunoSEQ 96-well plates, and each plate was treated as a replicate. For sorted subsets, roughly 200 ng of genomic DNA, equivalent to about 30,000 T cell genomes, went into each replicate PCR. Purified libraries were quantified with a Qubit 3.0 fluorometer, sized on a Bioanalyzer 2100, and re-quantified with the KAPA Library Quantification kit. Every immunoSEQ 96-well plate was sequenced on a separate single-read 150-cycle Illumina NextSeq 550 flow cell. For the original study's pipeline: Because the immunoSEQ output included only junctional sequences and no quality scores, the filtering could not be the same as the filtering used for full-length reads. To assign V/J genes and CDR3, sequences were annotated against IMGT germline references using PyIR, a Python wrapper for IgBLAST v1.9. Any read was removed if the V/J assignment was weak (E-value above 1e-6), the CDR3 was missing, or the read contained stop codons, out-of-frame junctions, or ambiguous translated residues. V3J clonotypes were defined as sequences sharing an identical inferred V gene, J gene, and CDR3 amino acid sequence. To compute the percentage overlap between repertoires, the number of shared unique clonotypes was divided by the size of the smaller repertoire. RTK rarefaction, the Chao1 estimator, and Recon v2.1 estimates of unobserved clonotypes were used to assess repertoire richness. OLGA was used to compute generation probabilities for all TCRbeta clonotypes that the gDNA method yielded from a handful of donors. TCRdb re-hosts the immuneACCESS table, in-frame sequences only. Its copies lack some clones; in the studies checked, an unresolved V gene accounts for under half of them, and the cause for the rest is not known. V and J calls and clone size are those listed in that table; D and trimming were worked out from the DNA. The sample profile shows roughly 500,000 clones; approximately 94% of them were found once. The ten largest account for about 0.064% of the sample.

The rearranged chain carries TRBV28 and TRBJ2-1, with the D segment identity uncertain. The sequenced material came from naive CD4+ T cells sorted from blood. The cell subset or site label of this sample denotes: CD45RA+ positively selected. The receptor was derived from a woman aged 25 to 45 in good health. The DNA reads TGTGCCAGCAGTCCATCTAGTCATTCCCAGAATGAGCAGTTCTTC. It encodes CASSPSSHSQNEQFF.